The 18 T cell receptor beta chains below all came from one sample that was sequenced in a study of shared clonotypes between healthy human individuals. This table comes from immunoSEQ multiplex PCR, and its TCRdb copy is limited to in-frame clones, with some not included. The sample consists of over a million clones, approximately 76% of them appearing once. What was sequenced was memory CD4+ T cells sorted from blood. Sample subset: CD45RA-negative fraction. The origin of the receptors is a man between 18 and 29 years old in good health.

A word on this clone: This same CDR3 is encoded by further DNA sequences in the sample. CDR3 coding DNA: TGTGCCAGCAGCTCCGACGGACTCTATGGCTACACCTTC. Its translation: CASSSDGLYGYTF. This chain links TRBV5-4 with TRBJ1-2, with unresolved D. The ends were cut back, 3 bases at V and 4 bases at J, with 10 bases in the middle. CDR1 SGHNT and CDR2 YYREEE come from the germline V gene (reference sequence). The CDR3 extends over 13 amino acids.

Here the CDR3 DNA reads TGTGCCATCACCCCGACGGGGGGCGGAAGGACTGAAGCTTTCTTT. Amino acid sequence: CAITPTGGGRTEAFF. This rearrangement joins TRBV10-3 to TRBJ1-1, with a weak D call TRBD1 (6 bases). The CDR3 runs to 15 residues. CDR1 and CDR2 (germline): ENHRY, SYGVKD. V was shortened by 7 bases and J by 5 bases, with 20 bases between the two germline ends.

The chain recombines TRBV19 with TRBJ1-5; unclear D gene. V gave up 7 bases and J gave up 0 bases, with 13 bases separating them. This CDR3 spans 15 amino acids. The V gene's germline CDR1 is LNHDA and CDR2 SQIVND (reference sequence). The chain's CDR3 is CASKELDTSNQPQHF. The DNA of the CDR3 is TGTGCCAGTAAGGAGTTGGATACTAGCAATCAGCCCCAGCATTTT.

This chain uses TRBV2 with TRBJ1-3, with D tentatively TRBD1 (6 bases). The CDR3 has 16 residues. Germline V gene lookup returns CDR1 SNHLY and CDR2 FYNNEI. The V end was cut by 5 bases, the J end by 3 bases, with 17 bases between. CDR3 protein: CASSPTTGTFGNTIYF. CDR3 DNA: TGTGCCAGCAGTCCCACTACAGGGACGTTTGGAAACACCATATATTTT.

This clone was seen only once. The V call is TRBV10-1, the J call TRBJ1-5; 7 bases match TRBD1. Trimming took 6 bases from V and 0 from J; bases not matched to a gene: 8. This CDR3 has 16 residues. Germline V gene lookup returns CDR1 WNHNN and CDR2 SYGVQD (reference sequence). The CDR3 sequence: CASRYSRDSSNQPQHF. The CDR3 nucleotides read TGCGCCAGCAGATACTCCCGGGACAGTAGCAATCAGCCCCAGCATTTT.

CDR3 sequence: CASRSQSQVTGQYF. In DNA form, the CDR3 reads TGCGCCAGCCGATCACAAAGCCAGGTGACCGGGCAGTACTTC. The gene calls are TRBV5-1 and TRBJ2-7; D is ambiguous. Germline V CDR1 and CDR2: SGHRS, YFSETQ. This CDR3 is built from 14 residues. Trimming pared 7 bases from V and 9 bases from J, leaving 23 bases between.

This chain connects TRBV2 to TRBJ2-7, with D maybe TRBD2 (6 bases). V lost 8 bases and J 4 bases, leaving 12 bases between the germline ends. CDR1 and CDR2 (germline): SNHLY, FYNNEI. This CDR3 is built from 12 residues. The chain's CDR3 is CASGMGGYEQYF. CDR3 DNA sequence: TGTGCCAGCGGAATGGGGGGTTACGAGCAGTACTTC.

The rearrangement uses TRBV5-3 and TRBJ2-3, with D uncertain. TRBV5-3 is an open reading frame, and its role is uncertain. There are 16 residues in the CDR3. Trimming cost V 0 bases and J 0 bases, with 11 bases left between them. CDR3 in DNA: TGTGCCAGAAGCTTGGGACTGGGGATTAGCACAGATACGCAGTATTTT. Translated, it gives CARSLGLGISTDTQYF.

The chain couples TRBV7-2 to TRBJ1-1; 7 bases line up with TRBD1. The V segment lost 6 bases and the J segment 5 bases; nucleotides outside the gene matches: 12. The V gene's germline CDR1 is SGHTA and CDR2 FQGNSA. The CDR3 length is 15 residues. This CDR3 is CASRSDRNPGTEAFF. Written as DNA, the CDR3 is TGTGCCAGCAGATCGGACAGGAACCCAGGAACTGAAGCTTTCTTT.

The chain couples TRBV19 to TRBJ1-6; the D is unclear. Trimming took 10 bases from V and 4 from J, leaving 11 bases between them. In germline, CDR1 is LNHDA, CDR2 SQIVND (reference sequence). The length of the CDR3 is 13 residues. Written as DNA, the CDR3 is TGTGCCACCCAAGACCGATATAATTCACCCCTCCACTTT. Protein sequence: CATQDRYNSPLHF.

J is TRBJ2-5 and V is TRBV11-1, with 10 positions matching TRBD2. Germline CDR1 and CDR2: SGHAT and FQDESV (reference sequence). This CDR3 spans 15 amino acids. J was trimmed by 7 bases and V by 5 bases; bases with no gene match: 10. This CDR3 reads CASSQAAGGIGTQYF. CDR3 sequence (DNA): TGTGCCAGCAGCCAGGCAGCGGGGGGGATCGGGACCCAGTACTTC.

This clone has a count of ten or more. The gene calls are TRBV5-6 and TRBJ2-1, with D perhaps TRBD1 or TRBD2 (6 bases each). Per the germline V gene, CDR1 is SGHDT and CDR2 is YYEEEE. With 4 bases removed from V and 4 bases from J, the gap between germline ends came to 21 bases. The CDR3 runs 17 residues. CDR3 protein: CASSLGGGRGTYNEQFF. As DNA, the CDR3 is TGTGCCAGCAGCCTGGGGGGCGGACGAGGGACATACAATGAGCAGTTCTTC. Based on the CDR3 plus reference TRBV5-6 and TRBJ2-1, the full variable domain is DAGVTQSPTHLIKTRGQQVTLRCSPKSGHDTVSWYQQALGQGPQFIFQYYEEEERQRGNFPDRFSGHQFPNYSSELNVNALLLGDSALYLCASSLGGGRGTYNEQFFGPGTRLTVL.

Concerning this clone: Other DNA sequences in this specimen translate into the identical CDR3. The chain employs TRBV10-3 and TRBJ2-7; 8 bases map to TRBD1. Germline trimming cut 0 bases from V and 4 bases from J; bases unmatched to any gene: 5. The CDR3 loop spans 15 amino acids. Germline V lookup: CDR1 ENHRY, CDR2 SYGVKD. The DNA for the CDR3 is TGTGCCATCAGTGAGTCCGGGACAGGATTATACGAGCAGTACTTC. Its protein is CAISESGTGLYEQYF.

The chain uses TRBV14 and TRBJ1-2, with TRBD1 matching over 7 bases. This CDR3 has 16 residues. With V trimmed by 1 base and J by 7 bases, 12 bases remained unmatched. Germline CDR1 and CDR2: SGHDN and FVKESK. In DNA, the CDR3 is TGTGCCAGCAGCCAAGGACTAAACAGGGGAATAGGTGGCTACACCTTC. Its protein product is CASSQGLNRGIGGYTF.

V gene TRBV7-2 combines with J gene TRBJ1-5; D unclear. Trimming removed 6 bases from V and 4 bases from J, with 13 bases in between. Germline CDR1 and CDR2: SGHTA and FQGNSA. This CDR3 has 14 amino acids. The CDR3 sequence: CASRSDKTNQPQHF. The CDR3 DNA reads TGTGCCAGCAGATCCGACAAGACGAATCAGCCCCAGCATTTT. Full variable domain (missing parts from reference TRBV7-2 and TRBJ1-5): GAGVSQSPSNKVTEKGKDVELRCDPISGHTALYWYRQSLGQGLEFLIYFQGNSAPDKSGLPSDRFSAERTGGSVSTLTIQRTQQEDSAVYLCASRSDKTNQPQHFGDGTRLSIL.

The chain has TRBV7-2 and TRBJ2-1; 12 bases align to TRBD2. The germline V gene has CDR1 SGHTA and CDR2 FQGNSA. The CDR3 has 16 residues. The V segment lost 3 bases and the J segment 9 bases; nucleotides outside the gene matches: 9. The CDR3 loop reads CASSLGLAGGNGEQFF. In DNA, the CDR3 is TGTGCCAGCAGCTTGGGCCTAGCGGGAGGGAACGGTGAGCAGTTCTTC.

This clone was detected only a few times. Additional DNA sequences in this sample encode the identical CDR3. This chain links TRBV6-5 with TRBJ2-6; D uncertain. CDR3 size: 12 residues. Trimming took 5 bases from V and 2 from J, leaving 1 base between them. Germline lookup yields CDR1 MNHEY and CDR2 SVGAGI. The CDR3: CASSPGANVLTF. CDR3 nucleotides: TGTGCCAGCAGTCCTGGGGCCAACGTCCTGACTTTC.

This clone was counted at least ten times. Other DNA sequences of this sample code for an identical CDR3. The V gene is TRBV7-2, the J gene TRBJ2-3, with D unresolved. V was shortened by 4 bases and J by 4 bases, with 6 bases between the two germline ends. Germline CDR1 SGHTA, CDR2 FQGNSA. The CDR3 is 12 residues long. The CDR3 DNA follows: TGTGCCAGCAGCTCCCCCCCAGATACGCAGTATTTT. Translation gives CASSSPPDTQYF.